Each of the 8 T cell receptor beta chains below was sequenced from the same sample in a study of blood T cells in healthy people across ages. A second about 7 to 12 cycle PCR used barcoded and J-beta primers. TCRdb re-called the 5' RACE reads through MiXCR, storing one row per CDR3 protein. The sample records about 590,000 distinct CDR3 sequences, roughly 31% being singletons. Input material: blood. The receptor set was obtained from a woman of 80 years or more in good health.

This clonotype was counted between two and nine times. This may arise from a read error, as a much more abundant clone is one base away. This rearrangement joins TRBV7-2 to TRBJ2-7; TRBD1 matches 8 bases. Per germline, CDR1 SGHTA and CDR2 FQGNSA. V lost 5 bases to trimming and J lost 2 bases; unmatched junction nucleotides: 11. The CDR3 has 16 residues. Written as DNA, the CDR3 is TGTGCCAGCAGCCCGGCGGCAGGGGGCCCCGCCTACGAGCAGTACTTC. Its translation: CASSPAAGGPAYEQYF. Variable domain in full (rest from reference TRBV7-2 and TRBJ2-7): GAGVSQSPSNKVTEKGKDVELRCDPISGHTALYWYRQSLGQGLEFLIYFQGNSAPDKSGLPSDRFSAERTGGSVSTLTIQRTQQEDSAVYLCASSPAAGGPAYEQYFGPGTRLTVT.

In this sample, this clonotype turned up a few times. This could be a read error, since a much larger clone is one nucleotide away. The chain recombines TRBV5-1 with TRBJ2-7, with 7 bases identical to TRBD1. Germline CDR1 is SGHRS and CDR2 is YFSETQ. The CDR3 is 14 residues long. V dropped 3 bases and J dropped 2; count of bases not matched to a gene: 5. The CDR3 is CASSWDSFTYEQYF. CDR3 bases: TGCGCCAGCAGCTGGGACAGCTTCACCTACGAGCAGTACTTC.

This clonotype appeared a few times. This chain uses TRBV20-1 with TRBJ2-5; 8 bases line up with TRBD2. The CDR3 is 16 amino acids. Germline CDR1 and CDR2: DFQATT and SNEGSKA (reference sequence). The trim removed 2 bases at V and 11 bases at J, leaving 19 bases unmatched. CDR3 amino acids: CSARSGGTFEFDEQYF. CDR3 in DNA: TGCAGTGCTAGATCGGGGGGGACTTTTGAGTTTGATGAGCAGTACTTC.

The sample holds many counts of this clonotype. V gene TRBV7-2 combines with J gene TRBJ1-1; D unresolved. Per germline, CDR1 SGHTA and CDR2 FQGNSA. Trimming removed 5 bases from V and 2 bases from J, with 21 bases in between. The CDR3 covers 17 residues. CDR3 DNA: TGTGCCAGCAGCCACGGCCGGGTTCTGAAGGGTAACACTGAAGCTTTCTTT. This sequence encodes CASSHGRVLKGNTEAFF.

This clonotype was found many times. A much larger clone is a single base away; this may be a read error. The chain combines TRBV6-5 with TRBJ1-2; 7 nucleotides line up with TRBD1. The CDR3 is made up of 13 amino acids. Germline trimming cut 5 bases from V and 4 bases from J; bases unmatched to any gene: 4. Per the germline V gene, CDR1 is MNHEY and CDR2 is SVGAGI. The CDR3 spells CASSVTGSYGYTF. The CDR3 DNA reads TGTGCCAGCAGTGTGACAGGGAGCTATGGCTACACCTTC.

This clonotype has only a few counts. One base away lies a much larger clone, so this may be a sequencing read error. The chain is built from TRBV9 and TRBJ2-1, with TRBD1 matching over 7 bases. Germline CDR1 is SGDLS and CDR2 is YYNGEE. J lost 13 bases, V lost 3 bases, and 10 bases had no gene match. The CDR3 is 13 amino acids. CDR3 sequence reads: CASSGRGLETQFF. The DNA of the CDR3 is TGTGCCAGCAGCGGTAGGGGGCTGGAGACCCAGTTCTTC.

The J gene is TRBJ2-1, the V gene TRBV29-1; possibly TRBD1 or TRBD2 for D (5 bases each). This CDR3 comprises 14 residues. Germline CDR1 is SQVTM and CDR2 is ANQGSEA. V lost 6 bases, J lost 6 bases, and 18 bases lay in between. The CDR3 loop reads CSVVWDAIGNEQFF. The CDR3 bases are TGCAGCGTGGTCTGGGACGCCATAGGCAATGAGCAGTTCTTC.

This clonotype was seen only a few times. CDR3 loop: CASSQDLVDPETNTGELFF. The CDR3, as DNA: TGCGCCAGCAGCCAAGATCTCGTCGACCCCGAAACGAACACCGGGGAGCTGTTTTTT. This sequence joins TRBV4-3 and TRBJ2-2; D is unresolved. The V end was cut by 0 bases, the J end by 0 bases, with 17 bases between. The CDR3 covers 19 residues. The germline V gene has CDR1 LGHNA and CDR2 YSLEER.